The TCR beta chain under discussion was sequenced for a study of blood T cell repertoires in COVID-19. Participants were aged roughly 18 to 90 years from some 24 US areas. This CDR3 region has 15 residues. Germline CDR1 and CDR2: SGHNT and YENEEA. V lost 1 base, J lost 5 bases, and 4 bases stayed unmatched. Sequencing was performed with immunoSEQ multiplex PCR; in TCRdb, only in-frame clones are kept and a portion is missing. The sample includes a few hundred thousand clones, about 91% seen only once; the top ten take roughly 8.9%. The rearrangement joins TRBV11-3 to TRBJ2-3, with TRBD1 matching over 9 bases. The source material was PBMCs or T cells enriched from blood (not recorded which). This clonotype originated in a woman aged 40 to 50 who had recovered from COVID-19. The chain's CDR3 is CASSLGQGGQDTQYF. CDR3 in DNA: TGTGCCAGCAGCTTAGGACAGGGGGGCCAAGATACGCAGTATTTT. The variable domain in full, completed from reference TRBV11-3 and TRBJ2-3, reads EAGVVQSPRYKIIEKKQPVAFWCNPISGHNTLYWYLQNLGQGPELLIRYENEEAVDDSQLPKDRFSAERLKGVDSTLKIQPAELGDSAVYLCASSLGQGGQDTQYFGPGTRLTVL.